The clone carrying this T cell receptor (beta chain) showed up just a few times. The record originates from a study of early T cells in non-severe SARS-CoV-2 infection. Study-wide background: Unpaired chains resulted from sequencing bulk RNA of unsorted whole blood.

Individual cDNA molecules each received unique molecular identifiers attached to them. TCRdb redid the calling of the 5' RACE reads with MiXCR, one entry per CDR3 protein. The sample carries some 41,000 distinct CDR3 sequences, approximately 6.3% recorded once. Per the germline V gene, CDR1 is KGHSH and CDR2 is LQKENI. V shed 0 bases and J shed 7 bases, with 19 bases lying between them. CDR3 length: 17 amino acids. The sample was whole blood. The TCR originated in an adult who was a healthcare worker with PCR-confirmed SARS-CoV-2 infection or an uninfected control (not recorded which). The genes are TRBV18 and TRBJ2-1; D may be TRBD1 (5 bases). CDR3: CASSPPHPAAQGNEQFF. In nucleotides, the CDR3 is TGTGCCAGCTCACCACCACATCCGGCAGCCCAGGGAAATGAGCAGTTCTTC. Complete variable domain (other parts from reference TRBV18 and TRBJ2-1): NAGVMQNPRHLVRRRGQEARLRCSPMKGHSHVYWYRQLPEEGLKFMVYLQKENIIDESGMPKERFSAEFPKEGPSILRIQQVVRGDSAAYFCASSPPHPAAQGNEQFFGPGTRLTVL.